Included here is one TCR beta chain sequence, with context. Antigen unknown. Assay: immunoSEQ multiplex PCR; the TCRdb copy retains only in-frame clones and omits some. The table shows tens of thousands of clones, with 77% occurring only once. The record originates from a study of vaccination effects on CD4 cells after COVID-19. Notes on the study in general: Of the vaccine-induced clones from healthy vaccinees, merely 1 of 255 recognized common cold coronaviruses as well.

Trimming cost V 4 bases and J 6 bases, with 22 bases left between them. The germline V gene encodes CDR1 SGHRS and CDR2 YFSETQ. The CDR3 sequence is 17 residues long. Once cultured for 9 to 11 days, the cells underwent separation to obtain CD4+ T cells. Nucleocapsid antibodies stayed negative before and after vaccination, showing no earlier SARS-CoV-2 infection. At days 3 and 7, half of the medium was exchanged for IL-2 medium. The chain is built from TRBV5-1 and TRBJ2-2; the D gene is possibly TRBD1 (6 bases). This sequence originates from a human donor who received a COVID-19 vaccine. Sequenced material: CD4+ T cells from PBMCs cultured without peptide, taken before COVID-19 vaccination. In DNA form, the CDR3 reads TGCGCCAGCAGCCTAAGGGGGTCCGGGGAAGGCTCCGGGGAGCTGTTTTTT. It codes for CASSLRGSGEGSGELFF. Full variable domain (remainder filled in from reference TRBV5-1 and TRBJ2-2): KAGVTQTPRYLIKTRGQQVTLSCSPISGHRSVSWYQQTPGQGLQFLFEYFSETQRNKGNFPGRFSGRQFSNSRSEMNVSTLELGDSALYLCASSLRGSGEGSGELFFGEGSRLTVL.